This T cell receptor (beta chain) came from a study of cytomegalovirus exposure and HLA in healthy donors. PCR was performed using 60 Vbeta and 13 Jbeta primers. The data were produced by immunoSEQ multiplex PCR, yet TCRdb's version contains in-frame clones alone and is incomplete. The sample has 95,000 to 100,000 clones, roughly 80% seen once. The receptor was isolated from a woman in her sixties in good health and CMV-seronegative. Source material: PBMCs.

Here the CDR3 DNA reads TGTGCCAGTAGTAATGCCCCAGGGCTAGCGGGGGGAAGGAATGAGCAGTTCTTC. It yields the protein CASSNAPGLAGGRNEQFF. V usage is TRBV19 and J usage is TRBJ2-1; TRBD2 matches 11 bases. The junction had 15 bases not matched to a gene; V was cut back by 4 bases and J by 7 bases. From germline, CDR1 is LNHDA and CDR2 SQIVND (reference sequence). This CDR3 comprises 18 residues.